The clone carrying this T cell receptor beta chain was counted between two and nine times. Individual cDNA molecules were tagged with unique molecular identifiers, the study reported. Each CDR3 protein gets one entry after TCRdb re-called the 5' RACE reads with MiXCR. The sample has around 70,000 distinct CDR3 sequences, more than 10% seen once. The data are from a study of early T cells in non-severe SARS-CoV-2 infection. The CDR3 has 11 amino acids. The germline CDR1 and CDR2 sequences are SGDLS and YYNGEE. The V and J ends lost 2 bases and 5 bases respectively, with 3 bases between them. The sequenced sample consisted of whole blood. This sequence originates from an adult who was a healthcare worker with PCR-confirmed SARS-CoV-2 infection or an uninfected control (not recorded which). The chain recombines TRBV9 with TRBJ2-3; D not resolved. The CDR3 protein is CASSVGDTQYF. CDR3 sequence (DNA): TGTGCCAGCAGCGTCGGAGATACGCAGTATTTT.